Given below is one TCR beta chain in context. Its antigen is not identified. PCR of TCRalpha and TCRbeta cDNA was nested, with two rounds of around 16 and 10 cycles. TCRdb reprocessed the 5' RACE reads, keeping one entry per CDR3 protein, no DNA. Its listing shows 140,000 to 150,000 distinct CDR3 sequences. These data originate in a study of monozygotic twins with inflammatory bowel disease. Findings and limits, study-wide: TCRbeta diversity (inverse Simpson) was lower in IBD patients than in healthy co-twins. Neither one strong signal nor one clonotype associated with IBD was supported. People with IBD had fewer clonotypes in common with others than healthy twins did, especially with disease activity.

CDR1 and CDR2 from the germline V gene are SGHTA and FQGNSA. CDR3 length: 14 amino acids. The sequencing sample was made of blood. The chain links TRBV7-2 to TRBJ1-4; the TRBD1 assignment by TCRdb is unverifiable without DNA. The TCR comes from a human donor with ulcerative colitis or Crohn's disease, or a healthy co-twin of an affected twin (not recorded which). The CDR3 region is CASSAGHPGEKLFF.